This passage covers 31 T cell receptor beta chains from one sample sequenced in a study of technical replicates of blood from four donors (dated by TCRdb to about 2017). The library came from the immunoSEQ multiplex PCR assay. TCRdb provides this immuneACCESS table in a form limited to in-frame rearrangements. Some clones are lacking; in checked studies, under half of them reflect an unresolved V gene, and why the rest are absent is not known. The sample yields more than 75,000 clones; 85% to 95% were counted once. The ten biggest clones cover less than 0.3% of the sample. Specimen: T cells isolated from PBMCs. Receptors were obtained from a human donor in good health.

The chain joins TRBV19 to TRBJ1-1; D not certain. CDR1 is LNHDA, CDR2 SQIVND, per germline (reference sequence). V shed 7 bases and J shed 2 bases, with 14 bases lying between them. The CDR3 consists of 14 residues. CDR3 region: CASIASPLNTEAFF. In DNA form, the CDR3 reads TGTGCCAGTATTGCGTCCCCACTAAACACTGAAGCTTTCTTT.

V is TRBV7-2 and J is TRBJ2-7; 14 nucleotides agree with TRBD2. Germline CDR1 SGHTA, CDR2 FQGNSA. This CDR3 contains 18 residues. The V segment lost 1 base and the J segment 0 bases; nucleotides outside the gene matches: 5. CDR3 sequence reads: CASSLVGLAGGHSYEQYF. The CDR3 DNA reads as TGTGCCAGCAGCTTAGTAGGACTAGCGGGAGGACACTCCTACGAGCAGTACTTC.

The chain's CDR3 is CASSAGAGGQPQHF. The CDR3 bases are TGCGCCAGCAGCGCAGGGGCGGGTGGACAGCCCCAGCATTTT. The chain carries TRBV5-1 and TRBJ1-5; D perhaps matches TRBD1 (6 bases). Germline V CDR1 and CDR2: SGHRS, YFSETQ. The V gene lost 4 bases and the J gene lost 7 bases, with 15 bases spanning the gap. The CDR3 totals 14 residues.

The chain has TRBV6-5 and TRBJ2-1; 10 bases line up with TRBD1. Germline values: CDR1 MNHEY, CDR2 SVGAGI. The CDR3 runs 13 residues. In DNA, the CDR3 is TGTGCGATCAGACAGGGGGCCAGCAATGAGCAGTTCTTC. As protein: CAIRQGASNEQFF.

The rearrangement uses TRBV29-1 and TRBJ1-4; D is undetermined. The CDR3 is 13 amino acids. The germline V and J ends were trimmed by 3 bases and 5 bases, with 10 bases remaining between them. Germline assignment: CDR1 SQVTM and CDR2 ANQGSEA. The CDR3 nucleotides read TGCAGCGTTGAGGAACAGCCCAATGAAAAACTGTTTTTT. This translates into CSVEEQPNEKLFF.

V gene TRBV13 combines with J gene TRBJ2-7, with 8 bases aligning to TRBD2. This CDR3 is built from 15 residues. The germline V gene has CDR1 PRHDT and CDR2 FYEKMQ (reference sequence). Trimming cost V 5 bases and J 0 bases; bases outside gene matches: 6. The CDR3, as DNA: TGTGCCAGCAGCCTCACCGGGACTAGCTCCTACGAGCAGTACTTC. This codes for CASSLTGTSSYEQYF. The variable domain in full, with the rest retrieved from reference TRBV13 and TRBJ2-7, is AAGVIQSPRHLIKEKRETATLKCYPIPRHDTVYWYQQGPGQDPQFLISFYEKMQSDKGSIPDRFSAQQFSDYHSELNMSSLELGDSALYFCASSLTGTSSYEQYFGPGTRLTVT.

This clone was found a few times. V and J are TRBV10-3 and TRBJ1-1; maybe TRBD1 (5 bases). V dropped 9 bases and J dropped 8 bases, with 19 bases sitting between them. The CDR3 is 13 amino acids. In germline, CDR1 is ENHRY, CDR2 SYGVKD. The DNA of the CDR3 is TGTGCCATAGTACAGGACAACGGGAGGGAAGCTTTCTTT. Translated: CAIVQDNGREAFF.

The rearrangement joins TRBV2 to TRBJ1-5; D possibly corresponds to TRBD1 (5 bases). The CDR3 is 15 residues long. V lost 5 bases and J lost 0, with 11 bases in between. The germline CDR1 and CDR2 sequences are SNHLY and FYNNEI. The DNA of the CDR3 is TGTGCCAGCAGTCAGTCGACAGATAGCAATCAGCCCCAGCATTTT. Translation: CASSQSTDSNQPQHF.

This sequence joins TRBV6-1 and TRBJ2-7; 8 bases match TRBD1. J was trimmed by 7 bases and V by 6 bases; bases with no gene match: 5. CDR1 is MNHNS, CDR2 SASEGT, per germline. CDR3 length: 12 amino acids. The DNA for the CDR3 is TGTGCCAGCAGGGACAGGACAGGGGAGCAGTACTTC. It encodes CASRDRTGEQYF.

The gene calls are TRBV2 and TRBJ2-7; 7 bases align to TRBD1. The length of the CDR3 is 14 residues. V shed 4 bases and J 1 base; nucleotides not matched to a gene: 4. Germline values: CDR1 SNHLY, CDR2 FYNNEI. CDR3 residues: CASSGQGTSYEQYF. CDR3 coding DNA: TGTGCCAGCAGTGGACAGGGAACGTCCTACGAGCAGTACTTC.

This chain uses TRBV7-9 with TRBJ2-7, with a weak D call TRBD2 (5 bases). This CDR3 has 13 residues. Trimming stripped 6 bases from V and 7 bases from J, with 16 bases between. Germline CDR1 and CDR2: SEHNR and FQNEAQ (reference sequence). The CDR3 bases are TGTGCCAGCAGGGGGTCAGGACTTGGGGAGCAGTACTTC. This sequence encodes CASRGSGLGEQYF.

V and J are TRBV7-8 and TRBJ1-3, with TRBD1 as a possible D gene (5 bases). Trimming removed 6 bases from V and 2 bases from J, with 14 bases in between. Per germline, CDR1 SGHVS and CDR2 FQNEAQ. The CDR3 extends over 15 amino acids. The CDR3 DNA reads TGTGCCAGCAGTCTTGGGAAAGGGGCTGGAAACACCATATATTTT. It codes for CASSLGKGAGNTIYF.

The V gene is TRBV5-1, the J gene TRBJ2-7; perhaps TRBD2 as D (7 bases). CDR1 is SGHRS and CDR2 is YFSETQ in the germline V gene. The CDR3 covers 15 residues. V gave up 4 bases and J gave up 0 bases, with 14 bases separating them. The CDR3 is CASSQRGGASYEQYF. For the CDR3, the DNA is TGCGCCAGCAGCCAAAGAGGGGGGGCCTCCTACGAGCAGTACTTC.

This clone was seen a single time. The CDR3 region is CASSLGQGSGETQYF. The CDR3 bases are TGTGCCAGCAGCTTAGGACAGGGGTCGGGAGAGACCCAGTACTTC. The chain employs TRBV11-2 and TRBJ2-5; 8 nucleotides line up with TRBD1. The CDR3 extends over 15 amino acids. J lost 4 bases, V lost 1 base, and 5 bases had no gene match. CDR1 and CDR2 from the germline V gene are SGHAT and FQNNGV.

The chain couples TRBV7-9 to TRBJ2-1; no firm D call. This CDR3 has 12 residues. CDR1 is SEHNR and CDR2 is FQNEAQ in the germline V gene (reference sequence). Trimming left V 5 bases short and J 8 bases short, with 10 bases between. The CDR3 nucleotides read TGTGCCAGCAGCCGATTAGCCTATGAGCAGTTCTTC. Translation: CASSRLAYEQFF. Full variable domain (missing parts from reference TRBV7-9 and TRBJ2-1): DTGVSQNPRHKITKRGQNVTFRCDPISEHNRLYWYRQTLGQGPEFLTYFQNEAQLEKSRLLSDRFSAERPKGSFSTLEIQRTEQGDSAMYLCASSRLAYEQFFGPGTRLTVL.

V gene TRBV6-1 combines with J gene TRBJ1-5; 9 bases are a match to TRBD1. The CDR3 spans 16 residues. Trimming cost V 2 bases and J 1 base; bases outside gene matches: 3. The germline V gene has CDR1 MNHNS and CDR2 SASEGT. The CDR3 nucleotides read TGTGCCAGCAGTGAACAGACAGGGGGAAGCAATCAGCCCCAGCATTTT. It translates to CASSEQTGGSNQPQHF.

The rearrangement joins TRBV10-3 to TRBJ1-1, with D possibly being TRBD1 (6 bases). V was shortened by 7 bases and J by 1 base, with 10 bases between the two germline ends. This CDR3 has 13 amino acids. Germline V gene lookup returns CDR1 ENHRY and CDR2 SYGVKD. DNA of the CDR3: TGTGCCATCATGAGGGGGACGAACACTGAAGCTTTCTTT. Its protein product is CAIMRGTNTEAFF.

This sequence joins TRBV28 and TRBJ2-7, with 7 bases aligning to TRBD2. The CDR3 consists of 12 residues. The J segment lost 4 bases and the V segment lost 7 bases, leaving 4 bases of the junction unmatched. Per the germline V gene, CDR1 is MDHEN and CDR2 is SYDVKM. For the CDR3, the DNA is TGTGCCAGCAAAGGGGAGGGGTACGAGCAGTACTTC. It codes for CASKGEGYEQYF.

CDR3 protein: CASSLLGDTQYF. In nucleotides, the CDR3 is TGTGCCAGCAGTCTTCTAGGAGATACGCAGTATTTT. The V and J genes are TRBV27 and TRBJ2-3; D not resolved. Trimming removed 5 bases at V and 5 bases at J, with 8 bases between. The V gene's germline CDR1 is MNHEY and CDR2 SMNVEV (reference sequence). CDR3 length equals 12 residues.

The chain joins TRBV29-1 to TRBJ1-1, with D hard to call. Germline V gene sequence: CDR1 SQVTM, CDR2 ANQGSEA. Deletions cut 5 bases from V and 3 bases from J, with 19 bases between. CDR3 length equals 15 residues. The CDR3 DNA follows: TGCAGCGTTCTGCTTGGCAGGAGCGGCGACACTGAAGCTTTCTTT. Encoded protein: CSVLLGRSGDTEAFF.

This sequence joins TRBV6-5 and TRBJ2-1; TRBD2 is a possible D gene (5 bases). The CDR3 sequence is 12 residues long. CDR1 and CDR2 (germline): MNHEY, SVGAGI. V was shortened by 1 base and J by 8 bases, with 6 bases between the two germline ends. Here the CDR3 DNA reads TGTGCCAGCAGTTACTTCGGGGATGAGCAGTTCTTC. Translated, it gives CASSYFGDEQFF.

CDR3 sequence: CASRGEPNTGELFF. The CDR3 coding sequence is TGTGCCAGCAGAGGGGAACCGAACACCGGGGAGCTGTTTTTT. The chain employs TRBV6-1 and TRBJ2-2; D is possibly TRBD1 (5 bases). Deletions cut 6 bases from V and 0 bases from J, with 8 bases between. CDR3 length: 14 amino acids. Germline V gene sequence: CDR1 MNHNS, CDR2 SASEGT.

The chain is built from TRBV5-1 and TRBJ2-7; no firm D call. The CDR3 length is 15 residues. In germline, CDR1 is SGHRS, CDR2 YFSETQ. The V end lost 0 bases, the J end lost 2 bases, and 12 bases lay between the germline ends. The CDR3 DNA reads TGCGCCAGCAGCTTGGATGGCGGCAGACCCTACGAGCAGTACTTC. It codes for CASSLDGGRPYEQYF.

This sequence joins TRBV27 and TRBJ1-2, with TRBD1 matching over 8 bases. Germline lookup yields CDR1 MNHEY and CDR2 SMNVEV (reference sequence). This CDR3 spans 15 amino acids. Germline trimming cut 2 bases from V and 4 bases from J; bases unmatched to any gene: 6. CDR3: CASSLQGAGPYGYTF. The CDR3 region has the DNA TGTGCCAGCAGTTTACAGGGGGCAGGCCCCTATGGCTACACCTTC.

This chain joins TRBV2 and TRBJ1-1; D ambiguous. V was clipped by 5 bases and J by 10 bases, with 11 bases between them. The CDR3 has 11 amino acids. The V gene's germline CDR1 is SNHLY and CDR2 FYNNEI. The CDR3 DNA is TGTGCCAGCAGTCGGGTCGGCGGAGCTTTCTTT. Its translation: CASSRVGGAFF.

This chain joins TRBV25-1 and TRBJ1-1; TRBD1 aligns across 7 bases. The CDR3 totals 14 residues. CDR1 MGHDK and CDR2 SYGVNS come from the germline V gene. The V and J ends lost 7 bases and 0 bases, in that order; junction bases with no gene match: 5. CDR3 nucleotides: TGTGCCAGCACACAGACAGGGCTGAACACTGAAGCTTTCTTT. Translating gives CASTQTGLNTEAFF.

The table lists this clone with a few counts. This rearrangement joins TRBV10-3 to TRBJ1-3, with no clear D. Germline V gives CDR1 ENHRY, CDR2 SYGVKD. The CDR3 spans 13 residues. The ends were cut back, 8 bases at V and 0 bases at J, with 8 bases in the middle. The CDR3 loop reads CAIGRDSGNTIYF. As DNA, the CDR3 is TGTGCCATCGGACGGGACTCTGGAAACACCATATATTTT.

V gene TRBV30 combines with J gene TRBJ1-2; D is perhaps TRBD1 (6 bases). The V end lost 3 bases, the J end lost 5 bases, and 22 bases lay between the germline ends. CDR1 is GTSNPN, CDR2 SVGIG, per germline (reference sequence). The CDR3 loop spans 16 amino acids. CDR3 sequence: CAWRDRAERTDYGYTF. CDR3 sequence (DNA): TGTGCCTGGAGGGATCGAGCAGAAAGGACAGATTATGGCTACACCTTC.

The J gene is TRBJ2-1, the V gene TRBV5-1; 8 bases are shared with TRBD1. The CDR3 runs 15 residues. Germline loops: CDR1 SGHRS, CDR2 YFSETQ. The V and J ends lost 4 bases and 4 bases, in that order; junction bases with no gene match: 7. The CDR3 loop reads CASSTSGTGYNEQFF. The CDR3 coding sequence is TGCGCCAGCAGCACTTCCGGGACAGGATACAATGAGCAGTTCTTC. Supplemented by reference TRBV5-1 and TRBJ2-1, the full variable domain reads KAGVTQTPRYLIKTRGQQVTLSCSPISGHRSVSWYQQTPGQGLQFLFEYFSETQRNKGNFPGRFSGRQFSNSRSEMNVSTLELGDSALYLCASSTSGTGYNEQFFGPGTRLTVL.

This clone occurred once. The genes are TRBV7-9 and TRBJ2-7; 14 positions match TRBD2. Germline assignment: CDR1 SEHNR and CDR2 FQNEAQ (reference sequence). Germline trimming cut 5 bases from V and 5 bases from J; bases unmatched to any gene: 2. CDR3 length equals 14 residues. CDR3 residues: CASSVGLAGDEQYF. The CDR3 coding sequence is TGTGCCAGCAGCGTGGGACTAGCGGGAGACGAGCAGTACTTC.

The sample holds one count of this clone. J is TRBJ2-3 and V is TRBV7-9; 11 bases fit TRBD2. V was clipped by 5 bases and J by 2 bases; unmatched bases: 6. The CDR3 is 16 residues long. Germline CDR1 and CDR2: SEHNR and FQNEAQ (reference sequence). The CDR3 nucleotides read TGTGCCAGCAGCCTCGTAGCGGGGGGGCACACAGATACGCAGTATTTT. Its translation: CASSLVAGGHTDTQYF.